This TCR beta chain comes out of a study of tumor-infiltrating lymphocytes in localized non-small cell lung cancer. The CDR3 runs 13 residues. Germline CDR1 is MNHEY and CDR2 is SVGAGI. The V and J ends lost 5 bases and 7 bases, in that order; junction bases with no gene match: 4. In its sample, this clone is medium-sized. Assay: immunoSEQ multiplex PCR; the TCRdb copy retains only in-frame clones and omits some. The table includes roughly 10,000 clones, over 60% detected once. This receptor was identified in a human donor with non-small cell lung cancer. This chain connects TRBV6-5 to TRBJ1-5, with 8 bases matching TRBD1. Sequencing was done on a sample of lung tumor tissue. In nucleotides, the CDR3 is TGTGCCAGCAGTAACAGGGGGAAACAGCCCCAGCATTTT. Its protein is CASSNRGKQPQHF.